This TCR beta chain was observed in a study of blood T cell repertoires in COVID-19. Profiling relied on immunoSEQ multiplex PCR, and the TCRdb table lists in-frame clones only, not all of them. Of about 260,000 clones listed, around 80% were seen once; the top ten hold around 1.8%. This CDR3 has 14 residues. Unmatched junction bases numbered 5, after V lost 4 bases and J lost 9 bases. Germline CDR1 LGHDT, CDR2 YNNKEL (reference sequence). Material for sequencing was peripheral blood. The V and J genes are TRBV3-1 (or the pseudogene TRBV3-2) and TRBJ1-4; 10 nucleotides agree with TRBD1. This TCR derives from a woman aged 80 or older with acute or convalescent COVID-19. CDR3 loop: CASSPTGGSKKLFF. The CDR3 coding sequence is TGTGCCAGCAGCCCGACAGGGGGCAGCAAAAAACTGTTTTTT.